Listed below are T cell receptor beta chains from one sample, sequenced in a study of beta chain features in type 1 diabetes. Generated by immunoSEQ multiplex PCR, the TCRdb table keeps only in-frame clones and is missing some. The repertoire has 250,000 to 400,000 clones, approximately 14% of them found once; the top ten carry roughly 6.7%. Sequencing input: central memory CD4+ T cells from blood. Receptors were obtained from a young man in good health. The conserved cysteine and the conserved F or W are not part of the CDR3 here. D genes are given only for firm matches.

TRBJ2-7	NA	TRBV11-2	ASSVNVGQY
TRBJ1-5	NA	TRBV6-5	ASKQGVGNQPQH
TRBJ1-5	NA	TRBV6-1	ASKSGGGVNQPQH
TRBJ1-3	NA	TRBV5-1	ASSLGSGVAGNTIY
TRBJ1-2	NA	TRBV7-2	ASSFDLSDGYT
TRBJ2-2	NA	TRBV5-4	ASRGTGELF
TRBJ1-4	TRBD1	TRBV11-3	ASSPQYRGPNEKLF
TRBJ2-1	TRBD2	TRBV10-3	AITASGGPSNQGEQF
TRBJ1-5	NA	TRBV2	ASSVGRASNQPQH
TRBJ2-1	NA	TRBV7-2	ASSRRGYNEQF
TRBJ2-7	NA	TRBV7-2	ASSLEHEQY
TRBJ1-1	TRBD1	TRBV18	ASSPRQGAEAF
TRBJ1-3	NA	TRBV5-4	ASSFNREDTIY
TRBJ1-1	NA	TRBV5-8	ASSLEETGWMAEAF
TRBJ1-5	TRBD1	TRBV7-9	ASSSPMGQRH
TRBJ1-2	NA	TRBV7-9	ASSFGVGYT
TRBJ2-6	TRBD1	TRBV7-2	ASRPGQGAGANVLT
TRBJ2-3	NA	TRBV6-5	ASSKGSSTDTQY
TRBJ2-1	TRBD2	TRBV6-1	AGGLAVYNEQF
TRBJ2-5	TRBD2	TRBV5-5	ASSLASGAGTETQY
TRBJ2-7	NA	TRBV2	ASKRDRTYEQY
TRBJ2-2	NA	TRBV27	ASRKTERSGELF
TRBJ2-1	TRBD2	TRBV7-2	ASSLSLAGISEQF
TRBJ1-6	TRBD1	TRBV5-4	ASSLEGTGRFGTLH
TRBJ2-3	NA	TRBV19	ASHTGYTDTQY
TRBJ1-4	NA	TRBV30	AWKREKLF
TRBJ2-7	NA	TRBV14	ASSLLTGTLPHEQY
TRBJ1-2	NA	TRBV18	ASSPPGGRGYGYT
TRBJ2-5	TRBD1	TRBV7-9	ASSLERGLRETQY
TRBJ2-2	NA	TRBV5-4	ASSRTGATFGELF
TRBJ2-5	NA	TRBV7-2	ASSSGWETQY
TRBJ1-2	NA	TRBV7-9	ASSLGLGASGYT
TRBJ2-3	NA	TRBV19	ASWEGVGDTQY
TRBJ1-1	NA	TRBV4-1	ASSQAGGREAF
TRBJ1-6	NA	TRBV9	ASSVDALAQVSPLH
TRBJ1-1	NA	TRBV6-1	ASRGSGYNTEAF
TRBJ2-2	TRBD2	TRBV4-2	ASSQDRLAGGPGELF
TRBJ2-2	NA	TRBV7-2	ASSFMGLPNTGELF
TRBJ2-6	NA	TRBV7-2	ASSLASGANVLT
TRBJ1-6	NA	TRBV4-3	ASSQDTVSSYNSPLH
TRBJ2-3	NA	TRBV19	ASRQSTDTQY
TRBJ2-2	TRBD2	TRBV19	ASSIGLAGNTGELF
TRBJ2-1	NA	TRBV7-2	ASSLVLYNEQF
TRBJ2-1	NA	TRBV5-1	ASSLVLGAHGGQF
TRBJ2-7	NA	TRBV5-6	ASSRVSYEQY
TRBJ2-5	NA	TRBV11-2	ASSFGQGMETQY
TRBJ1-4	TRBD1	TRBV6-6	ASSYTGTGNEKLF
TRBJ2-1	TRBD2	TRBV10-3	AIINRRESLNEQF
TRBJ2-7	NA	TRBV5-6	ASSLVRNTYYEQY
TRBJ1-1	NA	TRBV7-2	ASSRPIANTEAF
TRBJ1-3	NA	TRBV10-2	ASSEGNTIY
TRBJ2-3	NA	TRBV5-6	ASRGRQGNTDTQY